There are a few counts of the clone carrying this T cell receptor (beta chain). Its target is not known. Regarding treatment: approximately 11-day PBMC culture with coronavirus spike peptide pools or control peptides (ViraFEST assay). Trimming removed 5 bases from V and 10 bases from J, with 28 bases in between. CDR3 size: 17 residues. These data are taken from a study of vaccination and CD4 T cells after COVID-19. At the Johns Hopkins FTIC core, DNA taken from cultured CD4+ T cells was sequenced by way of the Oncomine TCR Beta short-read assay. From cultured CD4+ T cells, genomic DNA was extracted. TCRdb re-derived calls from the PCR reads in MiXCR, one entry per CDR3 protein. The sample lists approximately 21,000 distinct CDR3 sequences; 45% to 70% were seen once.

This TCR derives from a human donor who had recovered from COVID-19. The V gene is TRBV23-1, the J gene TRBJ2-3; the D call may be TRBD1 or TRBD2 (5 bases each). TRBV23-1 is recorded as an ORF, its role being uncertain. The sequenced material came from CD4+ T cells from blood, cultured in vitro. In DNA form, the CDR3 reads TGCGCCAGCAGTGAGGGACCAAGGGGTCCGTTAGGGGTACCGCAGTATTTT. It specifies CASSEGPRGPLGVPQYF.